This T cell receptor (beta chain) came from a study of response to subunit inactivated influenza vaccine. This clonotype was detected only once. TCRdb fed the RT-PCR reads into MiXCR, producing one record per CDR3 protein. The table records some 570,000 distinct CDR3 sequences, around 10% of them present only once. V was pared by 0 bases and J by 8 bases, with 18 bases between. Germline CDR1 reads SGHAT; CDR2 reads FQNNGV. CDR3 size: 16 residues. The data also belong to a second study, concerning T cells expressing NK-cell markers. That work adds: cDNA encoding TCR beta was synthesized via 5'RACE template switching incorporating UMIs. According to the study, TCR beta repertoires originated from sorted CD3+CD56+NKG2C+, CD3+CD56+NKG2C- and CD3+CD56-NKG2C+ T cells. The contribution of dominant NKG2C+ clonotypes to CD8+ T cells in more than five donors was about 1.0-7.5%. These clonotypes also led the CD3+CD56-NKG2C+ fraction in a few donors. HCMV specificity was not established for the expanded NKG2C+ T cell clones.

The sequencing used PBMCs from blood, collected on the day of vaccination. The rearrangement joins TRBV11-2 to TRBJ2-3, with a possible D match to TRBD1 (6 bases). This clonotype was sampled from a man aged 50-60 years who received an inactivated influenza vaccine. The CDR3, as DNA: TGTGCCAGCAGCTTAGATCGGACAGCCTCCGCCGGTACGCAGTATTTT. It encodes CASSLDRTASAGTQYF.